This T cell receptor (beta chain) was recorded in a study of technical replicates of blood from a handful of donors. Produced via immunoSEQ multiplex PCR; TCRdb's table is partial and in-frame only. The table has about 76,000 clones, roughly 96% seen once. CDR1 SGHRS and CDR2 YFSETQ come from the germline V gene. With 6 bases removed from V and 1 base from J, the gap between germline ends came to 16 bases. The CDR3 has 15 residues. The chain uses TRBV5-1 and TRBJ1-1; no clear D gene. The sample taken for sequencing was T cells isolated from PBMCs. The receptor's source is a human donor in good health. CDR3 sequence (DNA): TGCGCCAGCACTCCATTGGCCCGAGGGAACACTGAAGCTTTCTTT. Protein: CASTPLARGNTEAFF.